The T cell receptor (beta chain) described here comes from a study of OX40 agonist ivuxolimab in advanced cancers. In the study overall: Dose-escalation subjects each had hepatocellular carcinoma, melanoma, renal cell or head and neck cancer. Study outcomes and limitations: In CD8+ T cells, expanded clones were on average more numerous than in CD4+.

Data came from immunoSEQ multiplex PCR; TCRdb stores just in-frame clones and leaves some out. The repertoire consists of fewer than 90,000 clones, with roughly 90% occurring once and the leading ten covering around 0.29%. Trimming removed 6 bases at V and 7 bases at J, with 16 bases between. The CDR3 runs to 14 residues. Looked up from germline, CDR1 is SGHDN and CDR2 is FVKESK. Enrollment shut out patients with autoimmune disease history or systemic immunosuppression. On this clone itself: As yet, its antigen is unknown.

V is TRBV14 and J is TRBJ2-1; D is perhaps TRBD2 (6 bases). The sequences come from CD4+ or CD8+ T cells sorted from blood, collected in a trial of the OX40 agonist ivuxolimab. The TCR was taken from an adult with an advanced solid tumor such as melanoma, head and neck, liver or kidney cancer. In DNA, the CDR3 is TGTGCCAGCAGTCGAGAATATGGGAGGAATGAGCAGTTCTTC. This sequence encodes CASSREYGRNEQFF.